These T cell receptor beta chains were read from a single sample in a study of blood T cell repertoires in COVID-19. The protocol was immunoSEQ multiplex PCR, while the TCRdb copy is restricted to in-frame clones and leaves out a portion. The sample has more than 150,000 clones, roughly 87% seen once. The sequenced material came from PBMCs or T cells enriched from blood (not recorded which). The origin of the receptors is a woman aged 25 to 39 who had recovered from COVID-19. Each CDR3 is given with its conserved first and last residue. The order of the fields is D gene, CDR3 length, clone size, V gene, J gene, CDR3 DNA, CDR3 protein. The D gene is left open where the match is weak. Not every row has a clone size; where given, it reads once, few, many or a size class.

D: .
length: 15
size: .
V: TRBV5-1
J: TRBJ1-1
DNA: TGCGCCAGCAGCTTGGGGCCGACTTTGAACACTGAAGCTTTCTTT
CDR3: CASSLGPTLNTEAFF

D: .
length: 14
size: .
V: TRBV19
J: TRBJ1-4
DNA: TGTGCCACCAAGCGACAGGCAACTAATGAAAAACTGTTTTTT
CDR3: CATKRQATNEKLFF

D: .
length: 14
size: .
V: TRBV2
J: TRBJ1-1
DNA: TGTGCCAGCAGCGAAGGGGAGGAGGGCACTGAAGCTTTCTTT
CDR3: CASSEGEEGTEAFF

D: TRBD1
length: 17
size: .
V: TRBV28
J: TRBJ1-2
DNA: TGTGCCAGCAGGTCCGGGACAGGGGGCCTACGATTCCATGGCTACACCTTC
CDR3: CASRSGTGGLRFHGYTF

D: TRBD1
length: 16
size: .
V: TRBV5-1
J: TRBJ1-4
DNA: TGCGCCAGCAGCTTCGGTTCGAACAGGGGGGATGAAAAACTGTTTTTT
CDR3: CASSFGSNRGDEKLFF

D: .
length: 15
size: .
V: TRBV3-1/TRBV3-2
J: TRBJ1-4
DNA: TGTGCCAGCAGCCGGGACTCATCTGTAAATGAAAAACTGTTTTTT
CDR3: CASSRDSSVNEKLFF

D: TRBD1
length: 12
size: .
V: TRBV3-1/TRBV3-2
J: TRBJ1-2
DNA: TGTGCCAGCAGCACCCGGACAGGAGGCTACACCTTC
CDR3: CASSTRTGGYTF

D: .
length: 15
size: .
V: TRBV27
J: TRBJ1-5
DNA: TGTGCCAGCAGGAGAGGGGGACGGAACAATCAGCCCCAGCATTTT
CDR3: CASRRGGRNNQPQHF

D: .
length: 12
size: .
V: TRBV5-1
J: TRBJ1-2
DNA: TGCGCCAGCAGCTTGGAAGGGGAAGGCTACACCTTC
CDR3: CASSLEGEGYTF

D: TRBD1
length: 13
size: .
V: TRBV7-2
J: TRBJ1-6
DNA: TGTGCCAGCAGCCCAGACAGGGTTTCACCCCTCCACTTT
CDR3: CASSPDRVSPLHF

D: TRBD2
length: 13
size: .
V: TRBV12-3/TRBV12-4
J: TRBJ2-7
DNA: TGTGCCAGCAGGTACGGGGGGATCGACGAGCAGTACTTC
CDR3: CASRYGGIDEQYF

D: .
length: 14
size: .
V: TRBV29-1
J: TRBJ1-1
DNA: TGCAGCTGTGAAGGCGGGGCATTAAACACTGAAGCTTTCTTT
CDR3: CSCEGGALNTEAFF

D: .
length: 13
size: once
V: TRBV5-1
J: TRBJ2-7
DNA: TGCGCCAGCAGCTTACCCCACAGCTACGAGCAGTACTTC
CDR3: CASSLPHSYEQYF

D: TRBD1
length: 13
size: .
V: TRBV30
J: TRBJ1-3
DNA: TGTGCCTTGGACAGGTCCTCTGGAAACACCATATATTTT
CDR3: CALDRSSGNTIYF

D: TRBD1
length: 15
size: .
V: TRBV30
J: TRBJ1-2
DNA: TGTGCCTGGAGCCGGGGACAGGGGGCTAACTATGGCTACACCTTC
CDR3: CAWSRGQGANYGYTF

D: TRBD1
length: 14
size: .
V: TRBV13
J: TRBJ1-1
DNA: TGTGCCAGCAGCTTAGGACAGGGGAGCACTGAAGCTTTCTTT
CDR3: CASSLGQGSTEAFF

D: TRBD1
length: 13
size: once
V: TRBV29-1
J: TRBJ1-1
DNA: TGCAGCGCCAGACAGGGAACGGGCACTGAAGCTTTCTTT
CDR3: CSARQGTGTEAFF

D: TRBD2
length: 16
size: .
V: TRBV9
J: TRBJ2-1
DNA: TGTGCCAGCAGCGTAGATAAACTAGCGGAGTACAATGAGCAGTTCTTC
CDR3: CASSVDKLAEYNEQFF

D: TRBD1
length: 14
size: .
V: TRBV5-6
J: TRBJ2-7
DNA: TGTGCCAGCATCAACAGGGGATGGTCCTACGAGCAGTACTTC
CDR3: CASINRGWSYEQYF

D: TRBD1
length: 17
size: once
V: TRBV19
J: TRBJ1-3
DNA: TGTGCCAGTAGCAACCCGGGACAGGGTTTCTCTGGAAACACCATATATTTT
CDR3: CASSNPGQGFSGNTIYF

D: TRBD1
length: 14
size: .
V: TRBV2
J: TRBJ1-1
DNA: TGTGCCAGCAGCATGGGACAGATGAACACTGAAGCTTTCTTT
CDR3: CASSMGQMNTEAFF

D: .
length: 15
size: .
V: TRBV11-1
J: TRBJ1-6
DNA: TGTGCCAGCAGCGCCGGGGGGGGCTACGATTCACCCCTCCACTTT
CDR3: CASSAGGGYDSPLHF

D: TRBD1
length: 16
size: .
V: TRBV28
J: TRBJ2-2
DNA: TGTGCCAGCAGGGCACAGACAGGGGGTTATGGCGGGGAGCTGTTTTTT
CDR3: CASRAQTGGYGGELFF

D: TRBD2
length: 13
size: .
V: TRBV11-3
J: TRBJ2-1
DNA: TGTGCCAGCAGCTTAGCTAGCGGGAGTGAGCAGTTCTTC
CDR3: CASSLASGSEQFF

D: TRBD2
length: 15
size: .
V: TRBV9
J: TRBJ2-1
DNA: TGTGCCAGCAGCGTAGCGGGGAGGGCCGTAGATGAGCAGTTCTTC
CDR3: CASSVAGRAVDEQFF

D: .
length: 16
size: .
V: TRBV2
J: TRBJ2-4
DNA: TGTGCCAGCAGTAGGGAGGGCCGAGGGGGCAAAAACATTCAGTACTTC
CDR3: CASSREGRGGKNIQYF

D: .
length: 13
size: .
V: TRBV5-1
J: TRBJ1-1
DNA: TGCGCCAGCAGCTTGGCGGGGAACACTGAAGCTTTCTTT
CDR3: CASSLAGNTEAFF

D: TRBD2
length: 14
size: .
V: TRBV6-2/TRBV6-3
J: TRBJ2-1
DNA: TGTGCCAGCAGTTATGGGTTACTAGCGGTAAAGCAGTTCTTC
CDR3: CASSYGLLAVKQFF

D: .
length: 14
size: .
V: TRBV10-3
J: TRBJ1-2
DNA: TGTGCCATCAGTGATGACAGGCGCAGCTATGGCTACACCTTC
CDR3: CAISDDRRSYGYTF

D: .
length: 14
size: .
V: TRBV6-6
J: TRBJ2-2
DNA: TGTGCCAGCAGGATGACTACTAACACCGGGGAGCTGTTTTTT
CDR3: CASRMTTNTGELFF

D: .
length: 15
size: .
V: TRBV4-3
J: TRBJ2-2
DNA: TGCGCCAGCAGCCCGAACGGGAGAAACACCGGGGAGCTGTTTTTT
CDR3: CASSPNGRNTGELFF

D: .
length: 10
size: .
V: TRBV29-1
J: TRBJ1-4
DNA: TGCAGCGTCCGTAATGAAAAACTGTTTTTT
CDR3: CSVRNEKLFF

D: .
length: 14
size: .
V: TRBV11-3
J: TRBJ2-2
DNA: TGTGCCAGCAGCTTACTAGGGGCCACCGGGGAGCTGTTTTTT
CDR3: CASSLLGATGELFF

D: .
length: 14
size: .
V: TRBV7-6
J: TRBJ2-2
DNA: TGTGCCAGCAGCGCCTACAGGAACACCGGGGAGCTGTTTTTT
CDR3: CASSAYRNTGELFF

D: TRBD1
length: 16
size: .
V: TRBV3-1/TRBV3-2
J: TRBJ1-2
DNA: TGTGCCAGCAGCCAAGATCTTACGCGGACAGGCTATGGCTACACCTTC
CDR3: CASSQDLTRTGYGYTF

D: .
length: 14
size: medium-sized
V: TRBV20-1
J: TRBJ1-1
DNA: TGCAGTGCTAGTGTGGGGGACTCGAACACTGAAGCTTTCTTT
CDR3: CSASVGDSNTEAFF

D: TRBD1
length: 13
size: .
V: TRBV12-3/TRBV12-4
J: TRBJ1-5
DNA: TGTGCCAGCAGCATCACAGGGGTTCAGCCCCAGCATTTT
CDR3: CASSITGVQPQHF

D: .
length: 15
size: .
V: TRBV11-2
J: TRBJ1-3
DNA: TGTGCCAGCAGTCCGGGACTGAACTCTGGAAACACCATATATTTT
CDR3: CASSPGLNSGNTIYF

D: .
length: 14
size: .
V: TRBV6-5
J: TRBJ2-7
DNA: TGTGCCAGCGCTAGGGGCAGCTCGGCCTACGAGCAGTACTTC
CDR3: CASARGSSAYEQYF

D: .
length: 16
size: .
V: TRBV10-3
J: TRBJ2-1
DNA: TGTGCCATCAGTGGTTACGGCGGGCAAGCCTACAATGAGCAGTTCTTC
CDR3: CAISGYGGQAYNEQFF

D: TRBD2
length: 13
size: few
V: TRBV12-3/TRBV12-4
J: TRBJ2-1
DNA: TGTGCCAGCAGCCGACTAGCGGGAGGCCGGGGGTTCTTC
CDR3: CASSRLAGGRGFF

D: .
length: 15
size: .
V: TRBV9
J: TRBJ1-1
DNA: TGTGCCAGCAGCGTAGCAGACCAGGAGAACACTGAAGCTTTCTTT
CDR3: CASSVADQENTEAFF

D: .
length: 15
size: .
V: TRBV30
J: TRBJ2-5
DNA: TGTGCCTGGAGGGAGGGGGGGAAGTACCAAGAGACCCAGTACTTC
CDR3: CAWREGGKYQETQYF

D: TRBD1
length: 15
size: .
V: TRBV30
J: TRBJ1-2
DNA: TGTGCCTGGAGCTGGCAGGGGGCCGATAACTATGGCTACACCTTC
CDR3: CAWSWQGADNYGYTF

D: .
length: 13
size: few
V: TRBV19
J: TRBJ2-7
DNA: TGTGCCAGGCCCCAGGGGAACTCCTACGAGCAGTACTTC
CDR3: CARPQGNSYEQYF

D: .
length: 11
size: .
V: TRBV29-1
J: TRBJ2-3
DNA: TGCAGCGTTGCGCTAGCAGATACGCAGTATTTT
CDR3: CSVALADTQYF

D: TRBD1
length: 15
size: .
V: TRBV5-5
J: TRBJ2-1
DNA: TGTGCCAGCAGCTCCGCCGGGACAGCTCACAATGAGCAGTTCTTC
CDR3: CASSSAGTAHNEQFF

D: TRBD1
length: 15
size: .
V: TRBV4-1
J: TRBJ2-7
DNA: TGCGCCAGCAGCCAAGGACAGGGGGCCCTCTACGAGCAGTACTTC
CDR3: CASSQGQGALYEQYF

D: TRBD1
length: 15
size: .
V: TRBV19
J: TRBJ1-2
DNA: TGTGCCAGTAGTGAAACAGGGGTCGATAACTATGGCTACACCTTC
CDR3: CASSETGVDNYGYTF

D: .
length: 15
size: once
V: TRBV12-2
J: TRBJ1-1
DNA: TGTGCAAGTCGGGGCAAAGGACAGCGGAACACTGAAGCTTTCTTT
CDR3: CASRGKGQRNTEAFF

D: .
length: 15
size: .
V: TRBV18
J: TRBJ1-1
DNA: TGTGCCAGCTCACCCGGAAAAGGGGAGGGCACTGAAGCTTTCTTT
CDR3: CASSPGKGEGTEAFF